Listed here are 14 T cell receptor beta chains from one sample, sequenced in a study of Graves' ophthalmopathy and Graves' hyperthyroidism. For repertoire sequencing, the TCR beta CDR3 regions were amplified from RNA transcripts. HTBI-primed RT-PCR formed the first round, and a multiplex PCR formed the second. MiXCR, run by TCRdb on the multiplex PCR reads, gives a single entry per CDR3 protein. The sample holds approximately 50,000 distinct CDR3 sequences, about 50% seen once. Sequencing input: peripheral blood. All receptors come from an adult man with Graves' ophthalmopathy.

CDR3 sequence reads: CASSEKGAGTGVHEQYF. CDR3 nucleotide sequence: TGTGCCAGCAGTGAAAAAGGGGCCGGGACAGGGGTCCACGAGCAGTACTTC. The chain is built from TRBV6-1 and TRBJ2-7; 10 positions match TRBD1. CDR1 is MNHNS, CDR2 SASEGT, per germline. The V and J ends lost 2 bases and 5 bases, in that order; junction bases with no gene match: 12. The CDR3 is 17 amino acids.

The table lists this clonotype with many counts. This chain uses TRBV7-9 with TRBJ2-1, with D maybe TRBD2 (6 bases). This CDR3 spans 18 amino acids. Trimming cost V 5 bases and J 8 bases, with 28 bases left between them. Germline V CDR1 and CDR2: SEHNR, FQNEAQ (reference sequence). The DNA for the CDR3 is TGTGCCAGCAGCCCTTCGGGCGGGACCTGGTTTTTGTACGATGAGCAGTTCTTC. As protein: CASSPSGGTWFLYDEQFF. Variable domain in full (rest from reference TRBV7-9 and TRBJ2-1): DTGVSQNPRHKITKRGQNVTFRCDPISEHNRLYWYRQTLGQGPEFLTYFQNEAQLEKSRLLSDRFSAERPKGSFSTLEIQRTEQGDSAMYLCASSPSGGTWFLYDEQFFGPGTRLTVL.

This clonotype is judged medium-sized. V gene TRBV10-3 combines with J gene TRBJ2-7; TRBD1 might be the D (6 bases). V lost 6 bases and J 7 bases, leaving 19 bases between the germline ends. Germline CDR1 is ENHRY and CDR2 is SYGVKD. The CDR3 contains 14 residues. The CDR3 bases are TGTGCCATCAGACAGGGACCGACTAAGGGGGAGCAGTACTTC. This encodes CAIRQGPTKGEQYF.

The sample holds many counts of this clonotype. The CDR3 sequence is CASSTGTTGYEQYF. CDR3 in DNA: TGTGCCAGCAGTACCGGGACGACGGGCTACGAGCAGTACTTC. The chain recombines TRBV6-7 with TRBJ2-7, with D perhaps given as TRBD1 or TRBD2 (5 bases each). TRBV6-7 is marked as an open reading frame, function uncertain. V was clipped by 5 bases and J by 3 bases, with 14 bases between them. The CDR3 covers 14 residues.

This clonotype was found many times. The V and J genes are TRBV5-5 and TRBJ2-3; D tentatively fits TRBD1 or TRBD2 (5 bases each). This CDR3 is 15 amino acids long. CDR1 SGHKS and CDR2 YYEKEE come from the germline V gene (reference sequence). Trimming removed 5 bases at V and 4 bases at J, with 17 bases between. The CDR3 reads CASSRDGRIADTQYF. The DNA for the CDR3 is TGTGCCAGCAGTAGGGACGGTCGAATCGCAGATACGCAGTATTTT.

This clonotype was detected many times. The V call is TRBV19, the J call TRBJ2-2, with 7 bases matching TRBD1. V lost 6 bases to trimming and J lost 2 bases; unmatched junction nucleotides: 6. CDR3 length equals 15 residues. Germline CDR1 reads LNHDA; CDR2 reads SQIVND (reference sequence). CDR3 amino acids: CASRRDSANTGELFF. CDR3 coding DNA: TGTGCCAGTAGGAGGGACAGCGCCAACACCGGGGAGCTGTTTTTT.

The V call is TRBV19, the J call TRBJ2-2, with a possible D match to TRBD2 (6 bases). The CDR3 has 16 residues. V was clipped by 1 base and J by 4 bases, with 13 bases between them. Germline V gene lookup returns CDR1 LNHDA and CDR2 SQIVND (reference sequence). The CDR3 sequence: CASSIVGAGFTGELFF. In DNA, the CDR3 is TGTGCCAGTAGTATAGTCGGCGCGGGATTCACCGGGGAGCTGTTTTTT.

This clonotype was detected a few times. This chain links TRBV18 with TRBJ1-1; a weak D match, TRBD1 (5 bases). The CDR3 has 16 residues. Trimming pared 3 bases from V and 1 base from J, leaving 15 bases between. Germline V gene sequence: CDR1 KGHSH, CDR2 LQKENI. The CDR3 region is CASSPRQTLGNTEAFF. The DNA of the CDR3 is TGTGCCAGCTCACCTAGACAGACCCTTGGGAACACTGAAGCTTTCTTT. Drawing the rest from reference TRBV18 and TRBJ1-1, the complete variable domain is NAGVMQNPRHLVRRRGQEARLRCSPMKGHSHVYWYRQLPEEGLKFMVYLQKENIIDESGMPKERFSAEFPKEGPSILRIQQVVRGDSAAYFCASSPRQTLGNTEAFFGQGTRLTVV.

This clonotype is categorized as medium-sized. The chain couples TRBV24-1 to TRBJ2-1, with D perhaps matching TRBD1 (5 bases). The V and J ends lost 3 bases and 2 bases respectively, with 13 bases between them. This CDR3 spans 16 amino acids. The germline V gene encodes CDR1 KGHDR and CDR2 SFDVKD. Written as DNA, the CDR3 is TGTGCCACCAGTGATCAGGGCAGTTCGACCTACAATGAGCAGTTCTTC. Its protein product is CATSDQGSSTYNEQFF.

Relative to its sample, this clonotype is medium-sized (0.01 to 0.1%). The rearrangement links TRBV15 to TRBJ1-2; D not resolved. Germline CDR1 and CDR2: LNHNV and YYDKDF (reference sequence). CDR3 size: 13 residues. V was clipped by 0 bases and J by 8 bases, with 10 bases between them. The CDR3 DNA reads as TGTGCCACCAGCAGAGAGGGCTTAGGGGGCTACACCTTC. Its protein product is CATSREGLGGYTF. Variable domain in full (rest from reference TRBV15 and TRBJ1-2): DAMVIQNPRYQVTQFGKPVTLSCSQTLNHNVMYWYQQKSSQAPKLLFHYYDKDFNNEADTPDNFQSRRPNTSFCFLDIRSPGLGDTAMYLCATSREGLGGYTFGSGTRLTVV.

This clonotype came up a few times. This sequence joins TRBV7-8 and TRBJ2-2; D remains ambiguous. Trimming pared 1 base from V and 7 bases from J, leaving 1 base between. This CDR3 comprises 11 residues. Germline assignment: CDR1 SGHVS and CDR2 FQNEAQ. CDR3 in amino acids: CASSLVGELFF. CDR3 coding DNA: TGTGCCAGCAGCTTAGTCGGGGAGCTGTTTTTT.

This clonotype was detected many times. V usage is TRBV20-1 and J usage is TRBJ1-2, with D hard to call. CDR3 size: 15 residues. Germline-derived CDR1 and CDR2 are DFQATT and SNEGSKA (reference sequence). The V end lost 0 bases, the J end lost 4 bases, and 15 bases lay between the germline ends. CDR3 residues: CSARDHETPGYGYTF. The CDR3 DNA follows: TGCAGTGCTAGAGATCATGAGACGCCGGGCTATGGCTACACCTTC.

This clonotype was counted a single time. The chain couples TRBV25-1 to TRBJ1-2, with 8 bases identical to TRBD1. Germline V gives CDR1 MGHDK, CDR2 SYGVNS. The CDR3 has 14 residues. V lost 1 base, J lost 6 bases, and 4 bases stayed unmatched. Here the CDR3 DNA reads TGTGCCAGCAGTGAATTGGCAGGGGGCGATGGCTACACCTTC. It translates to CASSELAGGDGYTF.

The rearrangement joins TRBV12-3 or TRBV12-4 to TRBJ1-1; D unclear. CDR3 size: 12 residues. Trimming took off 3 bases at V and 6 bases at J, with 8 bases between the two ends. CDR3 loop: CASSFGGAEAFF. The CDR3 DNA follows: TGTGCCAGCAGTTTTGGAGGCGCTGAAGCTTTCTTT.